These T cell receptor beta chains were read from a single sample in a study of blood T cell repertoires in COVID-19. Produced via immunoSEQ multiplex PCR; TCRdb's table is partial and in-frame only. The sample has under 85,000 clones, around 85% seen once. The specimen sequenced was peripheral blood. Every receptor here comes from a man aged 35 to 55 with COVID-19, enrolled during active disease. CDR3s include the opening cysteine and the closing phenylalanine or tryptophan. A D gene is named only where the DNA matches it firmly. The size entry is marked missing in some rows and otherwise reads once, few, many or a size class.

>TRBD2|-|TRBJ2-3|TRBV7-6
TGTGCCAGCAGCCAGGGACTAGCGGGGGGTGGCACAGATACGCAGTATTTT
CASSQGLAGGGTDTQYF
>TRBD1|-|TRBJ1-1|TRBV13
TGTGCCAGCAGCTTCGGGACAGGTATGAACACTGAAGCTTTCTTT
CASSFGTGMNTEAFF
>-|-|TRBJ2-7|TRBV30
TGTGCCTGGAGTAATTTCGGAGTCTACGAGCAGTACTTC
CAWSNFGVYEQYF
>-|-|TRBJ1-2|TRBV28
TGTGCCATCCGTCCCCCGACTCTCTATGGCTACACCTTC
CAIRPPTLYGYTF
>TRBD2|-|TRBJ2-2|TRBV19
TGTGCCAGTAGTAGGGGCAGGCGGGGGGGCCGGACCGGGGAGCTGTTTTTT
CASSRGRRGGRTGELFF
>TRBD1|-|TRBJ1-4|TRBV5-1
TGCGCCAGCAGCTCGGGACAGAAGGAAAAACTGTTTTTT
CASSSGQKEKLFF
>-|-|TRBJ1-4|TRBV18
TGTGCCAGCTCACTGAACAGGGCTTTCTCTGAAAAACTGTTTTTT
CASSLNRAFSEKLFF
>-|-|TRBJ1-1|TRBV7-3
TGTGCCAGCAGCTATAAATTGAACACTGAAGCTTTCTTT
CASSYKLNTEAFF
>-|-|TRBJ1-3|TRBV3-1/TRBV3-2
TGTGCCAGCAGCCCCCCCCGCAGGGTTGGAAACACCATATATTTT
CASSPPRRVGNTIYF
>-|-|TRBJ2-2|TRBV19
TGTGCCAGTTTGGAGTCCCGCGGGGCCGGGGAGCTGTTTTTT
CASLESRGAGELFF
>TRBD1|-|TRBJ2-1|TRBV2
TGTGCCAGCAGTGAACGGCAGGGGGCGCATAATGAGCAGTTCTTC
CASSERQGAHNEQFF
>TRBD1|-|TRBJ2-3|TRBV3-1/TRBV3-2
TGTGCCAGCAGCCATTACGGGACAGGGGCTGCCGATACGCAGTATTTT
CASSHYGTGAADTQYF
>TRBD1|-|TRBJ1-2|TRBV7-8
TGTGCCAGCAGCTCGGGACAGGGGGCCATTCGGGGCTACACCTTC
CASSSGQGAIRGYTF
>TRBD1|-|TRBJ2-3|TRBV5-5
TGTGCCAGCAGCTCGAGGACAGGGGGCGCAGATACGCAGTATTTT
CASSSRTGGADTQYF
>-|-|TRBJ2-7|TRBV30
TGTGCCTGGAGTGCCCAGTCTTACGAGCAGTACTTC
CAWSAQSYEQYF
>-|-|TRBJ2-2|TRBV5-1
TGCGCCAGCAACCCGGGAATAGCGGAGAGCACCGGGGAGCTGTTTTTT
CASNPGIAESTGELFF
>-|-|TRBJ2-7|TRBV5-1
TGCGCCAGCAGCTCGGGACAAACCTACGAGCAGTACTTC
CASSSGQTYEQYF
>-|-|TRBJ2-7|TRBV6-5
TGTGCCAGCAGTTTTGGGAGATCTACTACCTACGAGCAGTACTTC
CASSFGRSTTYEQYF
>-|-|TRBJ1-1|TRBV18
TGTGCCAGCTCACCTTACGGGAACACTGAAGCTTTCTTT
CASSPYGNTEAFF
>TRBD1|-|TRBJ1-4|TRBV6-4
TGTGCCAGCAGTGACGGGACAGGGGGCGAAGGAGATGAAAAACTGTTTTTT
CASSDGTGGEGDEKLFF
>-|-|TRBJ1-1|TRBV12-3/TRBV12-4
TGTGCCAGCAGTAAAAACAGGGAAGAAGCTTTCTTT
CASSKNREEAFF
>TRBD1|once|TRBJ1-6|TRBV5-6
TGTGCCAGCAGCGGCGGGACAGGGGGCCGGAATTCACCCCTCCACTTT
CASSGGTGGRNSPLHF
>TRBD1|medium-sized|TRBJ1-2|TRBV7-3
TGTGCCAGCAGCCCCAACCCGAGGGGGCAAGGCTATGGCTACACCTTC
CASSPNPRGQGYGYTF
>-|-|TRBJ2-1|TRBV15
TGTGCCACCAGCAGCCCCCTTCCACTACGCTCCTACAATGAGCAGTTCTTC
CATSSPLPLRSYNEQFF
>TRBD1|-|TRBJ1-6|TRBV2
TGTGCCAGCAGTGAAGCGCTTTTTCCACCAGGGGGTCTTTCACCCCTCCACTTT
CASSEALFPPGGLSPLHF
>TRBD1|-|TRBJ1-1|TRBV5-1
TGCGCCAGCAGCTTGGACACAGGGGACACTGAAGCTTTCTTT
CASSLDTGDTEAFF
>-|-|TRBJ1-2|TRBV2
TGTGCCAGCAGTGAAGAGGGGGGGGCATCCTATGGCTACACCTTC
CASSEEGGASYGYTF
>-|-|TRBJ1-3|TRBV9
TGTGCCAGCAGCGTAAACGGACAGCTGTACTCTGGAAACACCATATATTTT
CASSVNGQLYSGNTIYF
>TRBD2|-|TRBJ2-7|TRBV6-2/TRBV6-3
TGTGCCAGCAGTTCCCTAGCGGGGGGCTCCTACGAGCAGTACTTC
CASSSLAGGSYEQYF
>TRBD2|-|TRBJ2-3|TRBV5-4
TGTGCCAGCAGCCCCGGCCGGGGGGGGGTCACAGATACGCAGTATTTT
CASSPGRGGVTDTQYF
>-|-|TRBJ2-7|TRBV18
TGTGCCAGCTCAGGTGGAGAGGGACTCTACGAGCAGTACTTC
CASSGGEGLYEQYF
>TRBD2|-|TRBJ2-2|TRBV6-5
TGTGCCAGCAGTTACGGGAGGGGAAGAACCGGGGAGCTGTTTTTT
CASSYGRGRTGELFF
>-|-|TRBJ2-7|TRBV5-5
TGTGCCAGCAGCTTGGCGGAGGGACGGGAGCAGTACTTC
CASSLAEGREQYF
>-|once|TRBJ1-1|TRBV28
TGTGCCAGCAGCCCGAGTGGGGTGGGGGGCACTGAAGCTTTCTTT
CASSPSGVGGTEAFF
>TRBD2|-|TRBJ2-4|TRBV15
TGTGCCACCAGCAGAGATTCGGGAGGGAACATTCAGTACTTC
CATSRDSGGNIQYF
>TRBD1|few|TRBJ1-2|TRBV2
TGTGCCAGCAGGGGGACAGGTTCATGGGGCTACACCTTC
CASRGTGSWGYTF
>TRBD1|-|TRBJ2-7|TRBV4-1
TGCGCCAGCAGCCAAAAACTGGGACAGGACTTAACCTACGAGCAGTACTTC
CASSQKLGQDLTYEQYF
>-|-|TRBJ2-7|TRBV30
TGTGCCTGGGGACTTTACGAGCAGTACTTC
CAWGLYEQYF
>TRBD2|-|TRBJ2-3|TRBV7-9
TGTGCCAGCAGCTTGAGGGGACTAGCGTATGTCGCAGATACGCAGTATTTT
CASSLRGLAYVADTQYF
>TRBD2|once|TRBJ2-3|TRBV10-3
TGTGCCATCAGACTCGGCGGGGGGGGAATGGCAGATACGCAGTATTTT
CAIRLGGGGMADTQYF
>TRBD1|once|TRBJ2-5|TRBV29-1
TGCAGCGTTGAGGTCCAGGGGGCGCGGGAGACCCAGTACTTC
CSVEVQGARETQYF
>TRBD2|-|TRBJ2-1|TRBV11-3
TGTGCCAGCAGCCGCGAGCCCCCGGGACTAGCGGGGGACAATGAGCAGTTCTTC
CASSREPPGLAGDNEQFF
>TRBD1|-|TRBJ2-2|TRBV5-1
TGCGCCAGCAGCCGGGGACAGGAGGGGGCCGGGGAGCTGTTTTTT
CASSRGQEGAGELFF
>TRBD1|-|TRBJ2-5|TRBV3-1/TRBV3-2
TGTGCCAGCAGTCCATCGGACAGGGACCTTCAAGAGACCCAGTACTTC
CASSPSDRDLQETQYF
>-|-|TRBJ2-7|TRBV15
TGTGCCACCAGCACTCCCCTGGCGAGGGAGAGCTCCTACGAGCAGTACTTC
CATSTPLARESSYEQYF
>TRBD1|once|TRBJ2-2|TRBV19
TGTGCCAGTAGTAGGACAGGGGGCACCGGGGAGCTGTTTTTT
CASSRTGGTGELFF